This T cell receptor beta chain was recovered during a study of cytomegalovirus exposure and HLA in healthy donors. The germline V and J ends were trimmed by 1 base and 5 bases, with 8 bases remaining between them. Germline values: CDR1 SEHNR, CDR2 FQNEAQ (reference sequence). This CDR3 is 14 amino acids long. The PCR was carried out with 60 Vbeta primers and 13 Jbeta primers. TCRdb's copy holds only in-frame clones and misses some; the assay was immunoSEQ multiplex PCR. The sample includes 150,000 to 200,000 clones, over 65% of them seen just once. The chain recombines TRBV7-9 with TRBJ2-2; the D gene is possibly TRBD2 (5 bases). The clonotype originates from a young man in good health and CMV-seronegative. Sequences were obtained from PBMCs. Here the CDR3 DNA reads TGTGCCAGCAGCTTAGAGAGGGTAACCGGGGAGCTGTTTTTT. Protein sequence: CASSLERVTGELFF. The full variable domain, completed using reference TRBV7-9 and TRBJ2-2, is DTGVSQNPRHKITKRGQNVTFRCDPISEHNRLYWYRQTLGQGPEFLTYFQNEAQLEKSRLLSDRFSAERPKGSFSTLEIQRTEQGDSAMYLCASSLERVTGELFFGEGSRLTVL.